Following are 27 T cell receptor beta chains from one sample sequenced in a study of blood T cell repertoires in COVID-19. Some clones are missing from TCRdb's copy, which holds only in-frame ones; the method was immunoSEQ multiplex PCR. The data contain fewer than 250,000 clones, around 80% of them singletons. The sample comprised peripheral blood. These TCRs come from a woman between 50 and 59 years old with acute or convalescent COVID-19.

This clone showed up just once. V gene TRBV3-1 (or the pseudogene TRBV3-2) combines with J gene TRBJ1-6; D may be TRBD1 (6 bases). V lost 6 bases and J 13 bases, leaving 16 bases between the germline ends. Germline CDR1 and CDR2: LGHDT and YNNKEL (reference sequence). The CDR3 has 13 amino acids. DNA of the CDR3: TGTGCCAGCAGGGATAATGGGGGCGGCCCCCTCCACTTT. Protein product: CASRDNGGGPLHF.

This sequence joins TRBV10-3 and TRBJ2-1; weak D call: TRBD2 (5 bases). The CDR3 is 12 residues long. The germline V and J ends were trimmed by 6 bases and 10 bases, with 13 bases remaining between them. Germline CDR1 reads ENHRY; CDR2 reads SYGVKD. The CDR3 protein is CAIRGNPGEQFF. In DNA form, the CDR3 reads TGTGCCATCAGGGGTAACCCGGGGGAGCAGTTCTTC.

As to this clone: Distinct nucleotide sequences in the sample also encode this CDR3. The chain links TRBV24-1 to TRBJ1-1; no clear D. Germline CDR1 reads KGHDR; CDR2 reads SFDVKD. The CDR3 totals 13 residues. V shed 1 base and J shed 1 base, with 3 bases lying between them. This CDR3 is CATSDFKNTEAFF. The CDR3 nucleotides are TGTGCCACCAGTGATTTTAAGAACACTGAAGCTTTCTTT.

DNA of the CDR3: TGTGCCAGCAGCTCGTCGAGGGGGTCTGAAGCTTTCTTT. It codes for CASSSSRGSEAFF. The genes are TRBV11-2 and TRBJ1-1, with D possibly matching TRBD1 (6 bases). The CDR3 runs to 13 residues. CDR1 is SGHAT and CDR2 is FQNNGV in the germline V gene. The germline V and J ends were trimmed by 4 bases and 6 bases, with 12 bases remaining between them.

This chain connects TRBV14 to TRBJ1-3; D gene unclear. The CDR3 has 13 amino acids. Trimming removed 4 bases at V and 4 bases at J, with 8 bases between. Germline loops: CDR1 SGHDN, CDR2 FVKESK. For the CDR3, the DNA is TGTGCCAGCAGCCTAGCGGCAGGAAACACCATATATTTT. Translated, it gives CASSLAAGNTIYF.

The rearrangement uses TRBV5-1 and TRBJ2-5; D is perhaps TRBD2 (5 bases). Trimming removed 0 bases at V and 2 bases at J, with 11 bases between. The V gene's germline CDR1 is SGHRS and CDR2 YFSETQ. The CDR3 extends over 15 amino acids. The CDR3 region is CASSLGPAEQETQYF. The CDR3, as DNA: TGCGCCAGCAGCTTGGGGCCAGCGGAACAAGAGACCCAGTACTTC.

The rearrangement links TRBV9 to TRBJ2-3; D perhaps matches TRBD2 (5 bases). This CDR3 is built from 15 residues. The germline V gene has CDR1 SGDLS and CDR2 YYNGEE. V was trimmed by 4 bases and J by 0 bases, leaving 12 bases between them. CDR3 DNA: TGTGCCAGCAGCATTGACTACCTAAGCACAGATACGCAGTATTTT. It specifies CASSIDYLSTDTQYF.

CDR3 amino acids: CASSEYGTTGSETQYF. As DNA, the CDR3 is TGTGCCAGCAGTGAATACGGGACAACGGGTTCAGAGACCCAGTACTTC. The chain employs TRBV2 and TRBJ2-5, with D perhaps TRBD1 (6 bases). The germline gives CDR1 SNHLY, CDR2 FYNNEI. The CDR3 is made up of 16 amino acids. Trimming pared 2 bases from V and 4 bases from J, leaving 17 bases between.

The rearrangement joins TRBV5-1 to TRBJ2-7; 7 bases align to TRBD1. The germline CDR1 and CDR2 sequences are SGHRS and YFSETQ. The CDR3 length is 15 residues. V lost 1 base, J lost 2 bases, and 6 bases stayed unmatched. CDR3 nucleotide sequence: TGCGCCAGCAGCTTGCAGGGGCAGGGGGCCTACGAGCAGTACTTC. Its protein is CASSLQGQGAYEQYF.

This chain uses TRBV7-8 with TRBJ1-4; D is perhaps TRBD1 (6 bases). From germline, CDR1 is SGHVS and CDR2 FQNEAQ. The germline V and J ends were trimmed by 5 bases and 4 bases, with 11 bases remaining between them. The CDR3 is 14 amino acids. The CDR3 nucleotides read TGTGCCAGCAGCCCGGACAGCGATAATGAAAAACTGTTTTTT. Translated, it gives CASSPDSDNEKLFF.

The genes are TRBV9 and TRBJ2-1; TRBD2 matches at 7 bases. V lost 0 bases and J lost 9; bases outside the gene matches: 12. CDR1 and CDR2 (germline): SGDLS, YYNGEE. This CDR3 region has 16 residues. The CDR3 DNA reads TGTGCCAGCAGCGTAGCTTTCGAGGGAGGGGAGGTTGAGCAGTTCTTC. This codes for CASSVAFEGGEVEQFF.

This chain connects TRBV20-1 to TRBJ2-5, with D possibly being TRBD2 (7 bases). V lost 3 bases to trimming and J lost 3 bases, with 17 bases between them. This CDR3 spans 15 amino acids. Germline CDR1 reads DFQATT; CDR2 reads SNEGSKA (reference sequence). CDR3 sequence: CSASIREGGEETQYF. The CDR3 nucleotides read TGCAGTGCTAGTATTAGGGAGGGGGGTGAAGAGACCCAGTACTTC.

The chain has TRBV11-2 and TRBJ2-1, with TRBD2 matching 12 bases. Germline assignment: CDR1 SGHAT and CDR2 FQNNGV. V dropped 6 bases and J dropped 8; count of bases not matched to a gene: 5. This CDR3 has 14 amino acids. The CDR3 DNA is TGTGCCAGCAGACCGGGACTAGCGGGTGATGAGCAGTTCTTC. Translating it yields CASRPGLAGDEQFF.

The V gene is TRBV7-2, the J gene TRBJ2-1, with D perhaps TRBD2 (5 bases). Germline V lookup: CDR1 SGHTA, CDR2 FQGNSA. V lost 1 base to trimming and J lost 7 bases, with 14 bases between them. The length of the CDR3 is 15 residues. The CDR3 region is CASSLDPQRANEQFF. CDR3 DNA sequence: TGTGCCAGCAGCTTAGATCCTCAGAGGGCGAATGAGCAGTTCTTC.

CDR3: CASSRSLTRGQETQYF. The CDR3 DNA sequence: TGTGCCAGCTCGCGCTCCCTCACGCGGGGACAAGAGACCCAGTACTTC. The gene calls are TRBV18 and TRBJ2-5, with D perhaps TRBD2 (6 bases). The V and J ends lost 6 bases and 2 bases respectively, with 19 bases between them. Germline V gives CDR1 KGHSH, CDR2 LQKENI. This CDR3 comprises 16 residues.

V and J are TRBV28 and TRBJ1-6; 7 bases line up with TRBD1. The J segment lost 6 bases and the V segment lost 5 bases, leaving 4 bases of the junction unmatched. Looked up from germline, CDR1 is MDHEN and CDR2 is SYDVKM. The CDR3 spans 14 residues. The CDR3 nucleotides are TGTGCCAGCAGTCCCCACAGGGGTAATTCACCCCTCCACTTT. Translation: CASSPHRGNSPLHF. The full variable domain, rest sourced from reference TRBV28 and TRBJ1-6, is DVKVTQSSRYLVKRTGEKVFLECVQDMDHENMFWYRQDPGLGLRLIYFSYDVKMKEKGDIPEGYSVSREKKERFSLILESASTNQTSMYLCASSPHRGNSPLHFGNGTRLTVT.

The chain is built from TRBV19 and TRBJ1-5; D may be TRBD1 (6 bases). The CDR3 loop spans 16 amino acids. In germline, CDR1 is LNHDA, CDR2 SQIVND (reference sequence). Between the trimmed V and J ends, which lost 6 bases and 6 bases, there was a span of 21 bases. The CDR3 bases are TGTGCCAGTAGCCCTCCGCGGGGGGCCTCTAGTCAGCCCCAGCATTTT. It yields the protein CASSPPRGASSQPQHF.

The chain recombines TRBV5-6 with TRBJ2-1, with 7 bases that match TRBD2. The ends lost 2 bases at V and 5 bases at J; junction bases unmatched: 10. CDR1 SGHDT and CDR2 YYEEEE come from the germline V gene. The length of the CDR3 is 16 residues. The CDR3 DNA follows: TGTGCCAGCAGCTTAGGGGCGGGAGATCCGAACAATGAGCAGTTCTTC. Translating gives CASSLGAGDPNNEQFF.

As concerns this clone: This same CDR3 is encoded by further DNA sequences in the sample. The genes are TRBV27 and TRBJ2-1; D is unclear. The germline V gene encodes CDR1 MNHEY and CDR2 SMNVEV (reference sequence). The length of the CDR3 is 12 residues. Between the trimmed V and J ends, which lost 6 bases and 3 bases, there was a span of 6 bases. The CDR3 region is CASSPNYNEQFF. CDR3 nucleotides: TGTGCCAGCAGCCCAAACTACAATGAGCAGTTCTTC.

The V gene is TRBV6-6, the J gene TRBJ1-6; D gene unclear. Trimming removed 6 bases from V and 0 bases from J, with 15 bases in between. Germline CDR1 reads MNHNY; CDR2 reads SVGAGI (reference sequence). This CDR3 has 17 residues. The CDR3 DNA reads as TGTGCCAGCAGCCGAACTCTTTCGAGCTCCTATAATTCACCCCTCCACTTT. This encodes CASSRTLSSSYNSPLHF.

The chain joins TRBV3-1 (or the pseudogene TRBV3-2) to TRBJ2-1; TRBD1 might be the D (6 bases). CDR3 length equals 14 residues. The germline V gene encodes CDR1 LGHDT and CDR2 YNNKEL (reference sequence). V shed 5 bases and J shed 8 bases, with 16 bases lying between them. The chain's CDR3 is CASSVRAGVDEQFF. CDR3 nucleotide sequence: TGTGCCAGCAGCGTCCGAGCAGGGGTAGATGAGCAGTTCTTC.

The chain couples TRBV11-1 to TRBJ2-5; D may be TRBD2 (6 bases). Germline assignment: CDR1 SGHAT and CDR2 FQDESV (reference sequence). V lost 4 bases and J 1 base, leaving 13 bases between the germline ends. This CDR3 has 15 residues. The CDR3 spells CASSYSGLLQETQYF. Written as DNA, the CDR3 is TGTGCCAGCAGCTATAGCGGACTCCTCCAAGAGACCCAGTACTTC. The variable domain in full, completed from reference TRBV11-1 and TRBJ2-5, reads EAEVAQSPRYKITEKSQAVAFWCDPISGHATLYWYRQILGQGPELLVQFQDESVVDDSQLPKDRFSAERLKGVDSTLKIQPAELGDSAMYLCASSYSGLLQETQYFGPGTRLLVL.

The chain combines TRBV28 with TRBJ2-7; D is perhaps TRBD2 (6 bases). The CDR3 sequence is 14 residues long. The germline CDR1 and CDR2 sequences are MDHEN and SYDVKM. V dropped 2 bases and J dropped 4 bases, with 12 bases sitting between them. The CDR3 bases are TGTGCCAGCAGTTTAAAGGCGGGGTTATACGAGCAGTACTTC. Its translation: CASSLKAGLYEQYF.

This chain joins TRBV13 and TRBJ2-3, with TRBD2 identical over 13 bases. CDR1 is PRHDT, CDR2 FYEKMQ, per germline (reference sequence). The CDR3 covers 17 residues. Trimming took 5 bases from V and 4 from J; bases not matched to a gene: 9. For the CDR3, the DNA is TGTGCCAGCAGCATAACTAGCGGGAGGGCCTTAGCAGATACGCAGTATTTT. Translated, it gives CASSITSGRALADTQYF.

V gene TRBV18 combines with J gene TRBJ2-5, with 8 nucleotides matching TRBD1. The CDR3 runs to 14 residues. The ends lost 3 bases at V and 4 bases at J; junction bases unmatched: 4. Germline assignment: CDR1 KGHSH and CDR2 LQKENI. The CDR3 nucleotides read TGTGCCAGCTCACCGCTACAGGGGGGAGAGACCCAGTACTTC. Protein product: CASSPLQGGETQYF.

A few counts support this clone. V and J are TRBV10-3 and TRBJ2-5, with 10 nucleotides matching TRBD1. CDR1 is ENHRY, CDR2 SYGVKD, per germline. This CDR3 comprises 14 residues. The ends lost 4 bases at V and 2 bases at J; junction bases unmatched: 1. CDR3 DNA: TGTGCCATCAGTGGGGGACAGGGGCAAGAGACCCAGTACTTC. This codes for CAISGGQGQETQYF.

This chain joins TRBV6-5 and TRBJ2-3, with 7 bases that match TRBD2. Losses at the gene ends were 4 bases for V and 3 bases for J; bases not matched to a gene: 10. CDR1 is MNHEY and CDR2 is SVGAGI in the germline V gene. The CDR3 runs to 16 residues. The CDR3 DNA reads TGTGCCAGCAGTTTCTCTCGCGGGAGTACGACAGATACGCAGTATTTT. It yields the protein CASSFSRGSTTDTQYF.